These 25 T cell receptor beta chains share one sample of origin, sequenced in a study of pediatric ulcerative colitis. The repertoire was sequenced with immunoSEQ multiplex PCR; TCRdb's copy has only in-frame clones and lacks some. The table shows about 64,000 clones, with around 80% occurring only once. Sequencing was performed on blood. Every receptor here comes from a boy between 10 and 17 years old with moderate ulcerative colitis.

In nucleotides, the CDR3 is TGTGCCAGCAGCGTACCACCAGGACTAGCGGGGAAGGTCGAGCAGTACTTC. Amino acids: CASSVPPGLAGKVEQYF. The rearrangement links TRBV27 to TRBJ2-7; 12 nucleotides align to TRBD2. The trim removed 6 bases at V and 6 bases at J, leaving 15 bases unmatched. CDR1 is MNHEY, CDR2 SMNVEV, per germline (reference sequence). The CDR3 is made up of 17 amino acids.

The chain carries TRBV5-6 and TRBJ2-2; the D is unclear. From germline, CDR1 is SGHDT and CDR2 YYEEEE. V was clipped by 0 bases and J by 1 base, with 10 bases between them. The CDR3 spans 16 residues. CDR3 amino acids: CASSLGSALNTGELFF. The CDR3 nucleotides are TGTGCCAGCAGCTTGGGGTCGGCCCTGAACACCGGGGAGCTGTTTTTT.

This clone was picked up one time. CDR3 residues: CASGSGLPPYEQYF. CDR3 nucleotides: TGTGCCAGCGGGAGCGGGTTACCTCCCTACGAGCAGTACTTC. The chain couples TRBV2 to TRBJ2-7; a possible D gene is TRBD2 (6 bases). The CDR3 sequence is 14 residues long. CDR1 and CDR2 (germline): SNHLY, FYNNEI. Trimming took 8 bases from V and 2 from J, leaving 16 bases between them.

V gene TRBV7-2 combines with J gene TRBJ2-1; 7 bases agree with TRBD2. Germline V gene lookup returns CDR1 SGHTA and CDR2 FQGNSA. The CDR3 spans 15 residues. V trimming: 1 base; J trimming: 5 bases; junction bases outside the gene matches: 5. CDR3 nucleotide sequence: TGTGCCAGCAGCTTAGTACGCGGGAGAGACAATGAGCAGTTCTTC. Its translation: CASSLVRGRDNEQFF. The variable domain in full, with the rest retrieved from reference TRBV7-2 and TRBJ2-1, is GAGVSQSPSNKVTEKGKDVELRCDPISGHTALYWYRQSLGQGLEFLIYFQGNSAPDKSGLPSDRFSAERTGGSVSTLTIQRTQQEDSAVYLCASSLVRGRDNEQFFGPGTRLTVL.

This rearrangement joins TRBV9 to TRBJ2-3, with TRBD2 identical over 9 bases. CDR1 SGDLS and CDR2 YYNGEE come from the germline V gene. This CDR3 has 14 amino acids. V trimming: 5 bases; J trimming: 8 bases; junction bases outside the gene matches: 9. The CDR3 bases are TGTGCCAGCAGTATGATAGCGGGAGACGTTACGCAGTATTTT. Amino acids: CASSMIAGDVTQYF. The complete variable domain, with remaining parts taken from reference TRBV9 and TRBJ2-3, reads DSGVTQTPKHLITATGQRVTLRCSPRSGDLSVYWYQQSLDQGLQFLIQYYNGEERAKGNILERFSAQQFPDLHSELNLSSLELGDSALYFCASSMIAGDVTQYFGPGTRLTVL.

This rearrangement joins TRBV7-6 to TRBJ2-1; D call uncertain. Trimming shortened V by 3 bases and J by 4 bases, and 7 bases separated the two germline ends. The germline gives CDR1 SGHVS, CDR2 FNYEAQ. The length of the CDR3 is 13 residues. CDR3 nucleotide sequence: TGTGCCAGCAGCTTCGGGCCTTACAATGAGCAGTTCTTC. As protein: CASSFGPYNEQFF.

V gene TRBV2 combines with J gene TRBJ1-5, with 7 bases that match TRBD1. Germline V CDR1 and CDR2: SNHLY, FYNNEI. This CDR3 contains 14 residues. V gave up 6 bases and J gave up 6 bases; unmatched junction bases: 8. The CDR3 nucleotides are TGTGCCAGCAGCCTGGAGACAGGGAGTCAGCCCCAGCATTTT. It codes for CASSLETGSQPQHF.

The chain combines TRBV15 with TRBJ1-3; the D is unclear. CDR1 is LNHNV and CDR2 is YYDKDF in the germline V gene (reference sequence). Trimming left V 0 bases short and J 6 bases short, with 3 bases between. This CDR3 region has 12 residues. CDR3 DNA: TGTGCCACCAGCAGAGACGTAAACACCATATATTTT. Translated: CATSRDVNTIYF.

The chain recombines TRBV7-8 with TRBJ1-1; no reliable D call. V was clipped by 2 bases and J by 2 bases, with 3 bases between them. Per the germline V gene, CDR1 is SGHVS and CDR2 is FQNEAQ. The CDR3 is 12 residues long. Here the CDR3 DNA reads TGTGCCAGCAGCTTACTAAACACTGAAGCTTTCTTT. The encoded protein is CASSLLNTEAFF.

This clone was seen a single time. The CDR3 DNA is TGTGCCACCAGCCCAGCGGGGGTTCAGGAAGATACGCAGTATTTT. As protein: CATSPAGVQEDTQYF. V and J are TRBV15 and TRBJ2-3; TRBD2 matches at 8 bases. J lost 5 bases, V lost 5 bases, and 9 bases had no gene match. Germline-derived CDR1 and CDR2 are LNHNV and YYDKDF (reference sequence). The CDR3 sequence is 15 residues long.

V gene TRBV9 combines with J gene TRBJ1-6; a weak D match, TRBD1 (5 bases). Germline CDR1 SGDLS, CDR2 YYNGEE. V lost 4 bases to trimming and J lost 7 bases, with 18 bases between them. This CDR3 is 16 amino acids long. CDR3 nucleotide sequence: TGTGCCAGCAGCCAAGCGGCACAGGTTTTCAATTCACCCCTCCACTTT. Amino acids: CASSQAAQVFNSPLHF.

CDR3: CAWSVSAYTF. The CDR3 DNA sequence: TGTGCCTGGAGTGTGTCGGCCTACACCTTC. The rearrangement joins TRBV30 to TRBJ1-2; no firm D call. Deletions cut 0 bases from V and 10 bases from J, with 6 bases between. The germline CDR1 and CDR2 sequences are GTSNPN and SVGIG (reference sequence). The CDR3 runs to 10 residues.

This rearrangement joins TRBV7-9 to TRBJ1-2; perhaps TRBD1 as D (5 bases). The CDR3 is 14 residues long. Deletions cut 4 bases from V and 5 bases from J, with 14 bases between. Germline V lookup: CDR1 SEHNR, CDR2 FQNEAQ (reference sequence). The CDR3 here is CASSSGGGRYGYTF. CDR3 nucleotides: TGTGCCAGCAGCTCTGGGGGTGGGAGGTATGGCTACACCTTC.

The sample holds a few counts of this clone. The chain links TRBV16 to TRBJ1-1, with unresolved D. Germline V gene lookup returns CDR1 KGHSY and CDR2 FQNENV. V lost 2 bases and J lost 7, with 11 bases in between. CDR3 length: 13 residues. In DNA, the CDR3 is TGTGCCAGCAGCCAAAATTTACGGGGTGAAGCTTTCTTT. It is translated as CASSQNLRGEAFF.

With regard to this clone: The identical CDR3 is also encoded by other nucleotide sequences in the sample. CDR3 region: CASSQVTGDGYTF. CDR3 DNA: TGCGCCAGCAGCCAAGTTACAGGGGATGGCTACACCTTC. The chain uses TRBV4-1 and TRBJ1-2; 7 bases fit TRBD1. Germline V gives CDR1 MGHRA, CDR2 YSYEKL. The CDR3 contains 13 residues. The ends lost 1 base at V and 6 bases at J; junction bases unmatched: 2.

This chain uses TRBV25-1 with TRBJ1-3, with 7 bases matching TRBD1. The CDR3 spans 16 residues. From germline, CDR1 is MGHDK and CDR2 SYGVNS. V gave up 3 bases and J gave up 0 bases; unmatched junction bases: 5. This CDR3 reads CASSDSGDSSGNTIYF. Here the CDR3 DNA reads TGTGCCAGCAGTGATTCAGGGGACAGCTCTGGAAACACCATATATTTT.

The chain is built from TRBV7-8 and TRBJ2-4; D ambiguous. CDR3 length: 15 residues. CDR1 is SGHVS and CDR2 is FQNEAQ in the germline V gene. Between the trimmed V and J ends, which lost 1 base and 1 base, there was a span of 8 bases. In DNA form, the CDR3 reads TGTGCCAGCAGCTTAGGATCGAGGGCCAAAAACATTCAGTACTTC. Its translation is CASSLGSRAKNIQYF.

The V gene is TRBV7-2, the J gene TRBJ1-1; unclear D gene. Germline assignment: CDR1 SGHTA and CDR2 FQGNSA. The CDR3 sequence is 14 residues long. The ends were cut back, 1 base at V and 2 bases at J, with 8 bases in the middle. In nucleotides, the CDR3 is TGTGCCAGCAGCTTAGTAGCGGCAAACACTGAAGCTTTCTTT. Translating it yields CASSLVAANTEAFF.

The chain carries TRBV7-3 and TRBJ1-6; 9 nucleotides agree with TRBD1. Germline CDR1 reads SGHTA; CDR2 reads FQGTGA. The CDR3 runs to 16 residues. J lost 6 bases, V lost 6 bases, and 9 bases had no gene match. CDR3 protein: CASSRGQGFFNSPLHF. The DNA for the CDR3 is TGTGCCAGCAGTAGAGGACAGGGGTTTTTTAATTCACCCCTCCACTTT.

The V call is TRBV30, the J call TRBJ2-7; D remains ambiguous. CDR1 is GTSNPN and CDR2 is SVGIG in the germline V gene (reference sequence). With 0 bases removed from V and 6 bases from J, the gap between germline ends came to 12 bases. CDR3 length: 13 residues. The CDR3: CAWSVVQTSEQYF. CDR3 nucleotide sequence: TGTGCCTGGAGTGTAGTCCAGACTTCCGAGCAGTACTTC.

The chain has TRBV5-8 and TRBJ1-5; D is perhaps TRBD1 (5 bases). The germline CDR1 and CDR2 sequences are SGHTS and YDEGEE. The CDR3 covers 16 residues. Trimming stripped 4 bases from V and 0 bases from J, with 14 bases between. The CDR3 region has the DNA TGTGCCAGCAGCGCGATCGGGGGGTATAGCAATCAGCCCCAGCATTTT. Translating gives CASSAIGGYSNQPQHF.

The chain uses TRBV18 and TRBJ2-3; 7 nucleotides line up with TRBD1. V lost 0 bases, J lost 0 bases, and 9 bases stayed unmatched. The CDR3 runs 18 residues. Germline V gene lookup returns CDR1 KGHSH and CDR2 LQKENI. CDR3 protein: CASSPPGTVTKSTDTQYF. The DNA of the CDR3 is TGTGCCAGCTCACCACCTGGGACAGTAACAAAAAGCACAGATACGCAGTATTTT.

This clone was picked up a small number of times. This rearrangement joins TRBV4-3 to TRBJ2-1; D remains unclear. The germline V and J ends were trimmed by 0 bases and 8 bases, with 11 bases remaining between them. The germline V gene has CDR1 LGHNA and CDR2 YSLEER. The CDR3 totals 14 residues. Here the CDR3 DNA reads TGCGCCAGCAGCCAAGATCTGTTAGTGCATGAGCAGTTCTTC. Its translation: CASSQDLLVHEQFF.

V and J are TRBV6-4 and TRBJ1-2, with a weak D call TRBD1 (5 bases). The V end lost 3 bases, the J end lost 1 base, and 12 bases lay between the germline ends. Germline V gives CDR1 MRHNA, CDR2 SNTAGT. CDR3 length: 15 residues. This CDR3 reads CASSEEQGNNYGYTF. The DNA for the CDR3 is TGTGCCAGCAGTGAGGAGCAGGGCAATAACTATGGCTACACCTTC.

The chain uses TRBV19 and TRBJ2-2; D call uncertain. This CDR3 comprises 15 residues. Germline V CDR1 and CDR2: LNHDA, SQIVND (reference sequence). Trimming took 4 bases from V and 4 from J, leaving 13 bases between them. This chain's CDR3 is CASSNSFGRTGELFF. DNA for the CDR3: TGTGCCAGTAGTAACAGTTTTGGACGCACCGGGGAGCTGTTTTTT.